This T cell receptor beta chain was observed in a study of shared clonotypes between healthy human individuals. General study points: Donor scarcity curtailed the genetic and exposure-history diversity represented herein.

As for this clone: Antigen unknown.

Germline V gives CDR1 SGHDN, CDR2 FVKESK. Trimming shortened V by 3 bases and J by 2 bases, and 14 bases separated the two germline ends. The CDR3 spans 16 residues. Clones were read by immunoSEQ multiplex PCR, and TCRdb kept only the in-frame ones, dropping some. The sample lists some 900,000 clones, approximately 76% occurring once. The sequence was obtained from a man between 18 and 29 years old in good health. Sequencing was carried out using memory CD4+ T cells sorted from blood. Subset of the sample: CD45RA-negative fraction. The V call is TRBV14, the J call TRBJ1-3, with a weak D call TRBD1 (6 bases). The CDR3 loop is CASSHRDTWAGNTIYF. The CDR3 nucleotides are TGTGCCAGCAGCCACAGGGACACTTGGGCTGGAAACACCATATATTTT.